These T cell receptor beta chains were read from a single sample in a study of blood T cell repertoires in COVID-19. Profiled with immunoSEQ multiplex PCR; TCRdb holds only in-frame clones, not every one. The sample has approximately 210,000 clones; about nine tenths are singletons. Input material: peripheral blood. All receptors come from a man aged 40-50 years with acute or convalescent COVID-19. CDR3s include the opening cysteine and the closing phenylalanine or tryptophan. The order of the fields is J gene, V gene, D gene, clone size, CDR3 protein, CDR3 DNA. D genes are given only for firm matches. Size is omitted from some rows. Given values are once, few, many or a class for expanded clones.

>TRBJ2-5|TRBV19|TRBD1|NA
CASSILNRGLETQYF
TGTGCCAGTAGTATCCTCAACAGGGGGCTTGAGACCCAGTACTTC
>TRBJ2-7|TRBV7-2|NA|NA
CASSRDTSREQYF
TGTGCCAGCAGTCGGGACACCTCGAGGGAGCAGTACTTC
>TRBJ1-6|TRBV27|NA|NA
CASSEFTAGAYNSPLHF
TGTGCCAGCAGTGAGTTTACCGCGGGGGCCTATAATTCACCCCTCCACTTT
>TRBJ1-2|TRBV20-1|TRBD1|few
CSASSPGGYGYTF
TGCAGTGCTAGTTCCCCAGGGGGCTATGGCTACACCTTC
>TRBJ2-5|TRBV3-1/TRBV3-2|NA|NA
CASSEPVQGQETQYF
TGTGCCAGCAGCGAGCCAGTCCAGGGTCAAGAGACCCAGTACTTC
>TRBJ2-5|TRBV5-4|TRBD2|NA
CASSVIAGGGETQYF
TGTGCCAGCAGCGTCATAGCGGGGGGGGGAGAGACCCAGTACTTC
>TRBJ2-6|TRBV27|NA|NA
CASSTFRGRFSGANVLTF
TGTGCCAGCAGTACGTTCAGGGGGAGGTTTTCTGGGGCCAACGTCCTGACTTTC
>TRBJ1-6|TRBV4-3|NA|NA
CASSQVGGVGNSPLHF
TGCGCCAGCAGCCAAGTGGGGGGGGTTGGGAATTCACCCCTCCACTTT
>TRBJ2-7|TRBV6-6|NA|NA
CASRLVESYEQYF
TGTGCCAGCAGGCTCGTGGAGTCCTACGAGCAGTACTTC
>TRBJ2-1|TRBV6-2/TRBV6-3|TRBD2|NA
CASSYSLGLAIYNEQFF
TGTGCCAGCAGTTACTCATTGGGACTAGCGATATACAATGAGCAGTTCTTC
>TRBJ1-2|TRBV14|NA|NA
CASSQDPLYYGYTF
TGTGCCAGCAGCCAAGATCCCTTGTACTATGGCTACACCTTC
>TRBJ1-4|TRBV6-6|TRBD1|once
CASSYTGVAEKLFF
TGTGCCAGCAGTTACACAGGGGTTGCTGAAAAACTGTTTTTT
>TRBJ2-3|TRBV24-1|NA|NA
CATSDRTHSTDTQYF
TGTGCCACCAGTGATCGGACACATAGCACAGATACGCAGTATTTT
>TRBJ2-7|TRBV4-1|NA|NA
CASSQGVATPYEQYF
TGCGCCAGCAGCCAAGGGGTAGCCACCCCCTACGAGCAGTACTTC
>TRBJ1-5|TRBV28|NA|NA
CASKLRGRAGQPQHF
TGTGCCAGCAAACTACGGGGTCGTGCAGGTCAGCCCCAGCATTTT
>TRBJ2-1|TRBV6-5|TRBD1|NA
CASSSKQGTDNEQFF
TGTGCCAGCAGTTCCAAACAGGGGACCGACAATGAGCAGTTCTTC
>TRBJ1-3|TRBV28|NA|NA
CASTIGVAGGNTIYF
TGTGCCAGCACTATTGGGGTGGCGGGTGGAAACACCATATATTTT
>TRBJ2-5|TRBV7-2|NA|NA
CASSSHRDQETQYF
TGTGCCAGCAGCTCCCACAGGGATCAAGAGACCCAGTACTTC
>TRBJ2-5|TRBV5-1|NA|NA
CASSLQPTQETQYF
TGCGCCAGCAGCTTACAGCCAACACAAGAGACCCAGTACTTC
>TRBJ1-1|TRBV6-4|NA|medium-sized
CASSADRGNEAFF
TGTGCCAGCAGCGCCGACAGAGGAAATGAAGCTTTCTTT
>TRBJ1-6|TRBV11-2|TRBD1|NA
CASSPWTGTYSPLHF
TGTGCCAGCAGCCCCTGGACAGGGACGTATTCACCCCTCCACTTT
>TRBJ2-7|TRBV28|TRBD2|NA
CASLAGHSYEQYF
TGTGCCAGTTTAGCGGGACACTCCTACGAGCAGTACTTC
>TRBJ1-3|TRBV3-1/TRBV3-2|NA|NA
CASSLEATSGNTIYF
TGTGCCAGCAGCTTAGAGGCTACCTCTGGAAACACCATATATTTT
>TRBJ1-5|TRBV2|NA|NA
CASNGPTRGPPRDQPQHF
TGTGCCAGCAACGGACCCACCAGGGGCCCGCCCAGGGATCAGCCCCAGCATTTT
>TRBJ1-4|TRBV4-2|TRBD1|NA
CASSQGGQASEKLFF
TGTGCCAGCAGCCAAGGGGGACAGGCCTCGGAAAAACTGTTTTTT
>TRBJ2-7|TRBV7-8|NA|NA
CASSLPKTLASLNEQYF
TGTGCCAGCAGCTTACCGAAGACTCTAGCGAGTTTGAACGAGCAGTACTTC
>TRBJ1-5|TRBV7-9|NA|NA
CASGGAGNSNQPQHF
TGTGCCAGCGGCGGGGCGGGGAATAGCAATCAGCCCCAGCATTTT
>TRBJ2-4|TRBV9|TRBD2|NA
CASSALTGTSGGRNIQYF
TGTGCCAGCAGCGCCCTAACCGGGACTAGCGGGGGGAGAAACATTCAGTACTTC
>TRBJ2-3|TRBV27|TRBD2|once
CASSFGSGRATDTQYF
TGTGCCAGCAGTTTTGGTAGCGGGAGGGCCACAGATACGCAGTATTTT
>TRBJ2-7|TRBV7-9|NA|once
CASSPPRGLATYEQYF
TGTGCCAGCAGCCCTCCCCGCGGGCTAGCGACCTACGAGCAGTACTTC
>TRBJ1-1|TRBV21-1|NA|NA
CASSKFTPPGNTEAFF
TGTGCCAGCAGCAAATTCACCCCTCCGGGGAACACTGAAGCTTTCTTT
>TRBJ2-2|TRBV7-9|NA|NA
CAGRRENTGELFF
TGTGCAGGGAGGCGGGAGAACACCGGGGAGCTGTTTTTT
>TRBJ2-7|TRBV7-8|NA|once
CASSPGDRPYEQYF
TGTGCCAGCAGCCCCGGTGACAGGCCCTACGAGCAGTACTTC
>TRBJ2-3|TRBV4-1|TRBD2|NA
CASSPGLAASTDTQYF
TGCGCCAGCAGCCCAGGACTAGCGGCTAGCACAGATACGCAGTATTTT
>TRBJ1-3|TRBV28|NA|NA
CASTSGGNTIYF
TGTGCCAGCACCTCGGGAGGAAACACCATATATTTT
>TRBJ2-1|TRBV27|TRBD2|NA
CASSASGRYNEQFF
TGTGCCAGCAGTGCTAGCGGGCGATACAATGAGCAGTTCTTC
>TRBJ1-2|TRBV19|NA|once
CASTDKYYGYTF
TGTGCCAGTACGGACAAGTACTATGGCTACACCTTC
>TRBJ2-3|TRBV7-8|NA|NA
CASKPDRHTDTQYF
TGTGCCAGCAAACCCGACAGGCACACAGATACGCAGTATTTT
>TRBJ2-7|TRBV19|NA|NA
CASSTMLLGSYEQYF
TGTGCCAGTAGTACCATGCTACTAGGTTCCTACGAGCAGTACTTC
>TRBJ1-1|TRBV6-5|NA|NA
CASRRELMNTEAFF
TGTGCCAGCAGGAGAGAGTTAATGAACACTGAAGCTTTCTTT
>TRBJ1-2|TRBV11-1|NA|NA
CASSLGTGANYGYTF
TGTGCCAGCAGCTTAGGGACGGGAGCTAACTATGGCTACACCTTC
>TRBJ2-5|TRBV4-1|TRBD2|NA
CASSSTSGGRHGQYF
TGCGCCAGCAGCTCTACTAGCGGGGGGCGCCACGGGCAGTACTTC
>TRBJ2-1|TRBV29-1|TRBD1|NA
CSVDGQGPHSYNEQFF
TGCAGCGTTGATGGACAGGGACCTCACTCCTACAATGAGCAGTTCTTC
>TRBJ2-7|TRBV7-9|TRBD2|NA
CASSSGLAGAYEQYF
TGTGCCAGCAGCTCGGGACTAGCGGGAGCCTACGAGCAGTACTTC
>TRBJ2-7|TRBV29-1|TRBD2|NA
CSVAAGSGNFDSYEQYF
TGCAGCGTTGCAGCGGGTAGCGGGAATTTTGATTCCTACGAGCAGTACTTC
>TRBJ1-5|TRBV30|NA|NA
CAWSRTVTGQPQHF
TGTGCCTGGAGTCGGACAGTTACGGGTCAGCCCCAGCATTTT
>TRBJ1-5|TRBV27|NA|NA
CASSFNRVGQPQHF
TGTGCCAGCAGTTTCAACAGGGTCGGTCAGCCCCAGCATTTT
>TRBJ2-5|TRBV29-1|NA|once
CSAQGLGETQYF
TGCAGCGCGCAGGGGCTCGGGGAGACCCAGTACTTC
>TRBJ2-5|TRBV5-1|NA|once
CASSPSGLQETQYF
TGCGCCAGCAGCCCCTCTGGCCTCCAAGAGACCCAGTACTTC
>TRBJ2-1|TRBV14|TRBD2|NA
CASSSRLAGGNEQFF
TGTGCCAGCAGCTCCCGACTAGCGGGAGGCAATGAGCAGTTCTTC
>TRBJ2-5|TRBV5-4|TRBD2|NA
CASSFPGRAQETQYF
TGTGCCAGCAGCTTCCCGGGGAGGGCACAAGAGACCCAGTACTTC
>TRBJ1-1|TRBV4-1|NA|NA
CASIEGHGVNTEAFF
TGCGCCAGCATCGAGGGCCACGGGGTGAACACTGAAGCTTTCTTT
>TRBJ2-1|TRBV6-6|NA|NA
CASRETTGTSKQFF
TGTGCCAGCAGGGAAACAACCGGGACTTCTAAGCAGTTCTTC
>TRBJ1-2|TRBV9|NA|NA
CASSAQGGGYTF
TGTGCCAGCAGCGCCCAGGGTGGGGGCTACACCTTC
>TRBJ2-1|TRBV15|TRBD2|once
CATSRVGIGLAGDEQFF
TGTGCCACCAGCAGAGTCGGTATAGGACTAGCGGGAGACGAGCAGTTCTTC
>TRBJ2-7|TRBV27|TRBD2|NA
CASSWGRDYEQYF
TGTGCCAGCAGTTGGGGGAGGGACTACGAGCAGTACTTC
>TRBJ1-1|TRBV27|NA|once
CASMGFRDMTEAFF
TGTGCCAGCATGGGATTCAGGGATATGACTGAAGCTTTCTTT